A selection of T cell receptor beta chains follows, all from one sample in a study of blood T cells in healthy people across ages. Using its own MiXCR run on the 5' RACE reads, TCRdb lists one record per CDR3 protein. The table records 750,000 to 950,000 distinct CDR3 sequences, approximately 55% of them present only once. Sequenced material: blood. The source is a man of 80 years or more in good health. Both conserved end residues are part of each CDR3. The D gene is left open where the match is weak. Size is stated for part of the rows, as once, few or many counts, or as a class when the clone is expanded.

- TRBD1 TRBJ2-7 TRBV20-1 CSARVGTGEAFDEQYF TGCAGTGCTAGAGTAGGGACAGGGGAGGCATTCGACGAGCAGTACTTC
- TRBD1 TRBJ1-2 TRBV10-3 CAMSSGQGTGGYTF TGTGCCATGTCCTCGGGACAGGGGACGGGTGGCTACACCTTC
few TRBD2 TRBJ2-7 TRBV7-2 CASTPQGLAGVEQYF TGTGCCAGCACCCCACAGGGACTAGCGGGAGTGGAGCAGTACTTC
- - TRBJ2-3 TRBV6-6 CASSYVDRDAYF TGTGCCAGCAGTTACGTAGACAGAGACGCGTATTTT
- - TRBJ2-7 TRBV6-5 CASSSRRAYLYEQYF TGTGCCAGCAGCTCCCGACGAGCGTACCTCTACGAGCAGTACTTC
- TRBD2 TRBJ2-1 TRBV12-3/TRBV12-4 CASDPAGGSWGEQFF TGTGCCAGCGACCCAGCGGGAGGCTCCTGGGGTGAGCAGTTCTTC
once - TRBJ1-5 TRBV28 CASSLTGPRPQHF TGTGCCAGCAGTTTGACAGGTCCTCGGCCCCAGCATTTT
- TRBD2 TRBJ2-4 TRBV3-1 CASRQTSGSYNEQYF TGTGCCAGCAGACAGACTAGCGGGAGTTACAATGAGCAGTACTTC
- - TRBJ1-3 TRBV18 CASSPGLENTIYF TGTGCCAGCTCACCAGGTTTGGAAAACACCATATATTTT
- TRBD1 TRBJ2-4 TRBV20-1 CSARRTGGKYIQYF TGCAGTGCTAGAAGGACAGGGGGAAAATACATTCAGTACTTC
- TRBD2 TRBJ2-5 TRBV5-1 CASGKAGAQETQYF TGCGCCAGCGGGAAAGCGGGAGCGCAAGAGACCCAGTACTTC
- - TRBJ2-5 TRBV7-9 CASNLLGAQYF TGTGCCAGCAACCTTCTGGGAGCCCAGTACTTC
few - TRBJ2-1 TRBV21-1 CASSGQGVSNEQFF TGTGCCAGCAGCGGGCAGGGGGTATCCAATGAGCAGTTCTTC
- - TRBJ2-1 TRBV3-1 CASSQDPTGQETQFF TGTGCCAGCAGCCAAGACCCGACAGGACAAGAGACCCAGTTCTTC
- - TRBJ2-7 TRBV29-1 CSAVCSFGDLYEQYF TGCAGCGCCGTATGCTCGTTTGGGGACTTATACGAGCAGTACTTC
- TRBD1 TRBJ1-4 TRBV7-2 CASSPGQGAHEKLFF TGTGCCAGCAGCCCCGGACAGGGGGCGCATGAAAAACTGTTTTTT
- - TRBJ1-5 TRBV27 CASSRRGQPQHF TGTGCCAGCAGTAGAAGGGGGCAGCCCCAGCATTTT
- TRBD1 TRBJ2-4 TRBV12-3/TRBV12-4 CASSLGTDRKNIQYF TGTGCCAGCAGTCTCGGGACAGACAGGAAAAACATTCAGTACTTC
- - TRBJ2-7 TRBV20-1 CGAPSRGTPYEQYF TGCGGTGCCCCCTCGCGCGGGACCCCCTACGAGCAGTACTTC
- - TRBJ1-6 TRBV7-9 CASSLKGVNSPLHF TGTGCCAGCAGCTTAAAGGGAGTTAATTCACCCCTCCACTTT
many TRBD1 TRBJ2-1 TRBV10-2 CASSGQGANNEQFF TGCGCCAGCAGCGGACAGGGGGCAAATAATGAGCAGTTCTTC
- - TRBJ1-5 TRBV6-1 CASRERRLVETQHF TGTGCCAGCAGGGAGCGGAGGCTGGTGGAGACCCAGCATTTT
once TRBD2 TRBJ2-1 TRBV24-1 CATSGSAGGLGEQFF TGTGCCACCAGTGGTTCAGCGGGAGGTCTAGGTGAGCAGTTCTTC
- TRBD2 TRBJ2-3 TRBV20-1 CSAHAPSGRVRTRDTQYF TGCAGTGCCCATGCGCCTAGCGGGAGGGTACGCACACGAGATACGCAGTATTTT
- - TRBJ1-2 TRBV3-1 CASSQDLAGPYGYTF TGTGCCAGCAGCCAAGATCTGGCGGGGCCCTATGGCTACACCTTC
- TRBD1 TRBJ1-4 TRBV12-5 CASGSGQGIEKLFF TGTGCTAGTGGTTCGGGACAGGGGATTGAAAAACTGTTTTTT
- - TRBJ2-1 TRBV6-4 CASGETPHHEQFF TGTGCCAGCGGGGAGACCCCGCACCATGAGCAGTTCTTC
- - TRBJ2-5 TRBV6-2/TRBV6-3 CASSKTPGRGAQETQYF TGTGCCAGCAGTAAAACCCCTGGACGGGGGGCCCAGGAGACCCAGTACTTC
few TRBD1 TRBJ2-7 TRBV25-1 CASNVDRGRYEQYF TGTGCCAGCAACGTCGACAGGGGGCGGTACGAGCAGTACTTC
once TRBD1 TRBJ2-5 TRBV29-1 CSVNRDRGRQTQYF TGCAGCGTTAACCGAGACAGGGGGCGGCAGACCCAGTACTTC
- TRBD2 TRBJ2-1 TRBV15 CATSRELAENCNEQFF TGTGCCACCAGCAGAGAACTAGCGGAGAACTGCAATGAGCAGTTCTTC
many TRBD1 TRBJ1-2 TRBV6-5 CASTWGQGDYGYTF TGTGCCAGCACTTGGGGACAGGGAGACTATGGCTACACCTTC
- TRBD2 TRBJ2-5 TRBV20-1 CSARPTLAGVQETQYF TGCAGTGCTAGGCCTACACTAGCGGGGGTACAAGAGACCCAGTACTTC
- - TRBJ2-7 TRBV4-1 CASSLLGQGPYEQYF TGCGCCAGCAGCCTGCTGGGCCAAGGGCCCTACGAGCAGTACTTC
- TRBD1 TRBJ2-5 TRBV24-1 CATSDTGTAQAAQYF TGTGCCACCAGTGACACCGGGACAGCACAAGCGGCCCAGTACTTC
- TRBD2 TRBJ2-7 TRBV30 CAWTVWGLAGILSYEQYF TGTGCCTGGACAGTATGGGGACTAGCGGGCATTCTCTCCTACGAGCAGTACTTC
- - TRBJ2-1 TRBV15 CATSRKKSGNEQFF TGTGCCACCAGCAGAAAGAAGTCCGGCAATGAGCAGTTCTTC
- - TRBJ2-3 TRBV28 CASSFPGDTSTDTQYF TGTGCCAGCAGTTTTCCCGGGGACACTAGCACAGATACGCAGTATTTT
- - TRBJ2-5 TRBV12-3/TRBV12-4 CASSFINEQYF TGTGCCAGCAGTTTTATCAATGAGCAGTACTTC
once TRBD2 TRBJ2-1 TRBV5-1 CASSFSRTSGSPLLLSSYNEQFF TGCGCCAGCAGCTTTTCCCGGACTAGCGGGAGCCCTCTTCTGCTGAGCTCCTACAATGAGCAGTTCTTC
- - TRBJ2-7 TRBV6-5 CASTPAGGWSEQYF TGTGCCAGCACCCCAGCCGGCGGATGGAGCGAGCAGTACTTC
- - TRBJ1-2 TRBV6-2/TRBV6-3 CASWGDKRDYGYTF TGTGCCAGCTGGGGGGACAAACGCGACTATGGCTACACCTTC
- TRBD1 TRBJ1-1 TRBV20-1 CSARVGTGINSEAFF TGCAGTGCTAGAGTTGGGACAGGGATAAACTCTGAAGCTTTCTTT
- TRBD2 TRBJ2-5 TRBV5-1 CASSYGLAGLQETQYF TGCGCCAGCAGCTACGGACTAGCGGGGCTCCAAGAGACCCAGTACTTC